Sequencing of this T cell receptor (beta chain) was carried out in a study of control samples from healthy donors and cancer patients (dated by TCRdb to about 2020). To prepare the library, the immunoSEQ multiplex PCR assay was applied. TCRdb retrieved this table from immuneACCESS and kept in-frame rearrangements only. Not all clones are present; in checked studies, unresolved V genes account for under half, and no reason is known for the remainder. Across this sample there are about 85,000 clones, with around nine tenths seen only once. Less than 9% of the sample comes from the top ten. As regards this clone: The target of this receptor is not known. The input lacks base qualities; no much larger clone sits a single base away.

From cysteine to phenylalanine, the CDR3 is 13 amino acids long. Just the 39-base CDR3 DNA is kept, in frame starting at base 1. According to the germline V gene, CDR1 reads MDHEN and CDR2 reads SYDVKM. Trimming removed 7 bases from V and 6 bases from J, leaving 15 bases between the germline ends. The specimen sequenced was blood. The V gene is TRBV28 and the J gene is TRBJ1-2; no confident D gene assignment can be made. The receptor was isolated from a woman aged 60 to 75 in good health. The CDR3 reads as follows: CASTDPGQDGYTF. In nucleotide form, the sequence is TGTGCCAGCACGGACCCTGGCCAGGATGGCTACACCTTC.